This T cell receptor (beta chain) is from a study of cytomegalovirus exposure and HLA in healthy donors. A remark on this clone: The antigen is not known.

Germline V lookup: CDR1 MNHNY, CDR2 SVGAGI (reference sequence). The V gene lost 0 bases and the J gene lost 8 bases, with 4 bases spanning the gap. CDR3 length equals 11 residues. Study-wide findings and caveats: HLA alleles showed associations with 15,000 to 20,000 TCR beta sequences in a later analysis, at a 0.05 false discovery rate. Beyond CMV serostatus, there was no information to go on about immune exposure. A later analysis found common viral pathogens apparently linked to several of the most significant clusters.

Primers for the PCR totalled 60 Vbeta and 13 Jbeta. Profiling relied on immunoSEQ multiplex PCR, and the TCRdb table lists in-frame clones only, not all of them. This sample carries around 94,000 clones, around 60% of them seen once, and the ten largest clones take about 4.3%. V is TRBV6-6 and J is TRBJ1-2, with D hard to call. Specimen: PBMCs. This receptor was identified in a human donor in good health. The CDR3, as DNA: TGTGCCAGCAGTTACTCGAGGGGCTACACCTTC. Amino acid sequence: CASSYSRGYTF.